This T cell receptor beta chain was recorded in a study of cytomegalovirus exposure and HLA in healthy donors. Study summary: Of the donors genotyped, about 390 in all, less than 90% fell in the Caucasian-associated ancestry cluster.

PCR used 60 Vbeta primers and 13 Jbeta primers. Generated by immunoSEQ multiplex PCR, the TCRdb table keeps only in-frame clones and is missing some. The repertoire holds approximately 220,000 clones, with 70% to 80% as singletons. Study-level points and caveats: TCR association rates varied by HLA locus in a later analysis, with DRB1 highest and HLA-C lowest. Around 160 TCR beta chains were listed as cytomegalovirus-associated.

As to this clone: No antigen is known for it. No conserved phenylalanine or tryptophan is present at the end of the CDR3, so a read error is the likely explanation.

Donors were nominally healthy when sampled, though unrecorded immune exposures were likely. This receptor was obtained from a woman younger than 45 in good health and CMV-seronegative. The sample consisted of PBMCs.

CDR3 DNA: TGTGCCAGCACCGCAGGACTCCGGGACAGGGTCACTGAAGCTTTCTTG. Translation gives CASTAGLRDRVTEAFL. The chain joins TRBV5-6 to TRBJ1-1, with 9 bases identical to TRBD1. The ends lost 6 bases at V and 4 bases at J; junction bases unmatched: 13. The CDR3 extends over 16 amino acids. Per the germline V gene, CDR1 is SGHDT and CDR2 is YYEEEE.